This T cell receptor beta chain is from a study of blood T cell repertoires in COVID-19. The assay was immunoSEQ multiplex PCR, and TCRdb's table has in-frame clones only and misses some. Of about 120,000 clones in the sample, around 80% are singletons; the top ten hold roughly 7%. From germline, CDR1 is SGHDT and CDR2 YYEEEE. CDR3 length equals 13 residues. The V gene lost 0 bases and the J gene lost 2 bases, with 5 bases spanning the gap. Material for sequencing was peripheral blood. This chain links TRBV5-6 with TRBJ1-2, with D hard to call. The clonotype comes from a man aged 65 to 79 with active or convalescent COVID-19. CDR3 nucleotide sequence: TGTGCCAGCAGCTTGGCCGGGAACTATGGCTACACCTTC. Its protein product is CASSLAGNYGYTF.